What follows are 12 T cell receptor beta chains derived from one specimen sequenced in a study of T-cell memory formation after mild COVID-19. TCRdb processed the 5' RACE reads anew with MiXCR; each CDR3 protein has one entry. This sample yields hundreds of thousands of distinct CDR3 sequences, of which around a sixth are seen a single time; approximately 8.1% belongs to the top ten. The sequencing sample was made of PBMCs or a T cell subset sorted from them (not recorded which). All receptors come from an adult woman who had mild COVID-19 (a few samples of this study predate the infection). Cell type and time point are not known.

The CDR3 here is CASSLGQPGNEKLFF. CDR3 nucleotides: TGTGCCAGCAGCCTCGGACAGCCTGGTAATGAAAAACTGTTTTTT. This sequence joins TRBV7-9 and TRBJ1-4; D might be TRBD1 (6 bases). The germline V gene has CDR1 SEHNR and CDR2 FQNEAQ (reference sequence). V lost 5 bases and J 4 bases, leaving 14 bases between the germline ends. The CDR3 has 15 residues.

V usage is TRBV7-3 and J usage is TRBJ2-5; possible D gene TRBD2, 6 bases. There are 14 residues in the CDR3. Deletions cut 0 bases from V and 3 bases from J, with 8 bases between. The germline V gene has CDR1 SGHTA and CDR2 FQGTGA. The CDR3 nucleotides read TGTGCCAGCAGCTTAACAGGCGGGAAAGAGACCCAGTACTTC. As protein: CASSLTGGKETQYF.

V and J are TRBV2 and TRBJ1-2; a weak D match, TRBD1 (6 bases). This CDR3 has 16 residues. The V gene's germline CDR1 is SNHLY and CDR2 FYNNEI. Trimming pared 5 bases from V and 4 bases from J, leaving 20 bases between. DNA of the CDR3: TGTGCCAGCAGTTTTGCCGAAAGGGGGGCTCTCTATGGCTACACCTTC. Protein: CASSFAERGALYGYTF.

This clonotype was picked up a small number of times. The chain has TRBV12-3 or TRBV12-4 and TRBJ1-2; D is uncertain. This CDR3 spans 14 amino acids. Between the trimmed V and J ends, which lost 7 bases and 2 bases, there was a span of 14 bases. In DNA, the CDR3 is TGTGCCAGCACCCCGCTCCCCCCGAACTATGGCTACACCTTC. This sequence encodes CASTPLPPNYGYTF.

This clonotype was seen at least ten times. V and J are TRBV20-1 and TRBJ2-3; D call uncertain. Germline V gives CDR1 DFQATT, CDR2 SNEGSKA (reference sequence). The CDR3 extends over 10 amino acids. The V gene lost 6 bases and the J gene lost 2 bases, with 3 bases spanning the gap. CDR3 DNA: TGCAGTGCCCTCACAGATACGCAGTATTTT. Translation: CSALTDTQYF.

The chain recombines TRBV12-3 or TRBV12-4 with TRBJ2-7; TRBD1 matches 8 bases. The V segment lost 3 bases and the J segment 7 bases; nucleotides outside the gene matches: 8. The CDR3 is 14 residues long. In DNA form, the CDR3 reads TGTGCCAGCAGTTTTGGCAGGGGGCAGGGGGAGCAGTACTTC. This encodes CASSFGRGQGEQYF.

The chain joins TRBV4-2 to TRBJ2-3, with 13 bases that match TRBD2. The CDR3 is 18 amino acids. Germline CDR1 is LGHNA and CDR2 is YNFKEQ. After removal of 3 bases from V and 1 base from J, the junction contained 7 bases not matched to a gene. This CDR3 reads CASSHGLAGEWGTDTQYF. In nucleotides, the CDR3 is TGTGCCAGCAGCCACGGACTAGCGGGAGAGTGGGGCACAGATACGCAGTATTTT.

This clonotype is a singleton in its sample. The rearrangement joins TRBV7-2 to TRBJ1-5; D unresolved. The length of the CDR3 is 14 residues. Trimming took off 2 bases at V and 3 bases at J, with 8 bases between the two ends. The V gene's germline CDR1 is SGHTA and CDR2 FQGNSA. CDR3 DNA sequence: TGTGCCAGCAGCTTATCCCCCAACAATCAGCCCCAGCATTTT. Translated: CASSLSPNNQPQHF.

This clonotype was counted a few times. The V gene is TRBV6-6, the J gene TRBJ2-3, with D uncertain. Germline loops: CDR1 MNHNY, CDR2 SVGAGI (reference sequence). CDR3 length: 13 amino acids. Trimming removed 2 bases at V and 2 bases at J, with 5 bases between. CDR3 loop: CASSYLDTDTQYF. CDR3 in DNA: TGTGCCAGCAGTTACCTGGACACAGATACGCAGTATTTT.

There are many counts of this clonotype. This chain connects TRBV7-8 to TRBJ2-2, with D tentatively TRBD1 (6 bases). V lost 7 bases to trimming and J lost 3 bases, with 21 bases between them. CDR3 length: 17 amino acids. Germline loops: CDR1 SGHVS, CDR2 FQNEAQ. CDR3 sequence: CASTPRNRAMDTGELFF. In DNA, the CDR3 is TGTGCCAGCACTCCGCGGAACAGGGCGATGGACACCGGGGAGCTGTTTTTT.

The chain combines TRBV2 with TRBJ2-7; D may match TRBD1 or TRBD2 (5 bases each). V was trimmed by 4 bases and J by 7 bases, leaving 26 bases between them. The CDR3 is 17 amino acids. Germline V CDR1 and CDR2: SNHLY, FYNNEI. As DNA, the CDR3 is TGTGCCAGCAGTGGGTACCACGGTACCGGGACCTTAGGAGAGCAGTACTTC. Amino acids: CASSGYHGTGTLGEQYF.

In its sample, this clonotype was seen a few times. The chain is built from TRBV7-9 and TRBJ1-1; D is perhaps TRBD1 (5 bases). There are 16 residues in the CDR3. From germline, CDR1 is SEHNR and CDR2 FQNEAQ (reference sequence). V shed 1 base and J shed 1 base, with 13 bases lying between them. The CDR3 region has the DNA TGTGCCAGCAGCTTAGGAAATTCAGGGACGAACACTGAAGCTTTCTTT. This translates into CASSLGNSGTNTEAFF. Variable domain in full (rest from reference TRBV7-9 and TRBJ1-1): DTGVSQNPRHKITKRGQNVTFRCDPISEHNRLYWYRQTLGQGPEFLTYFQNEAQLEKSRLLSDRFSAERPKGSFSTLEIQRTEQGDSAMYLCASSLGNSGTNTEAFFGQGTRLTVV.